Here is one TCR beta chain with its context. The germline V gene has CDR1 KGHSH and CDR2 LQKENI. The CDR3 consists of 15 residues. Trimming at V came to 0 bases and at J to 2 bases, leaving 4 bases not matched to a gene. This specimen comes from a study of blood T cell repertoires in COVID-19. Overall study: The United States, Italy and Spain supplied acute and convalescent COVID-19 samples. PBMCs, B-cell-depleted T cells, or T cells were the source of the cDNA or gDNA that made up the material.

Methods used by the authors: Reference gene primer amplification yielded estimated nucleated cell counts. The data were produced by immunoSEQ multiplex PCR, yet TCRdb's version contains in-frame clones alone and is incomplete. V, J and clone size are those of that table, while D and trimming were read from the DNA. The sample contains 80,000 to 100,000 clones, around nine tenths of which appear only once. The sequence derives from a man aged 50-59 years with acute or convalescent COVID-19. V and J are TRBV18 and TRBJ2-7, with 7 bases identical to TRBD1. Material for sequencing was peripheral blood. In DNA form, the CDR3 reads TGTGCCAGCTCACCACCGGACAGGCCGACCTACGAGCAGTACTTC. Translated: CASSPPDRPTYEQYF.